This T cell receptor (beta chain) was recorded in a study of control samples from healthy donors and cancer patients. Sequencing was performed with immunoSEQ multiplex PCR; in TCRdb, only in-frame clones are kept and a portion is missing. The sample comprises about 120,000 clones, over 85% of which are singletons, and around 5.8% rests with the top ten. This CDR3 has 11 residues. Trimming left V 3 bases short and J 9 bases short, with 7 bases between. Germline values: CDR1 KGHDR, CDR2 SFDVKD. V usage is TRBV24-1 and J usage is TRBJ1-1, with D possibly matching TRBD1 (5 bases). The origin of this receptor is a man in his late teens or twenties in good health. The sequencing sample was made of blood. The CDR3 DNA follows: TGTGCCACCAGTGATGGGACGAAAGCTTTCTTT. Protein: CATSDGTKAFF.